Below are 6 T cell receptor beta chains sequenced from a single sample in a study of response to subunit inactivated influenza vaccine. MiXCR, run by TCRdb on the RT-PCR reads, gives a single entry per CDR3 protein. The sample shows just under 550,000 distinct CDR3 sequences, around a quarter of them seen only once. The same sample was also studied in work on T cells expressing NK-cell markers. This second study notes: UMI-tagged 5'RACE template switching yielded the TCR beta cDNA.

Sample: CD4+ T cells sorted from PBMCs, taken roughly 12 days after vaccination. These TCRs come from a man between 50 and 59 years old who received an inactivated influenza vaccine.

The chain combines TRBV10-3 with TRBJ2-3; D might be TRBD2 (5 bases). CDR3 length: 13 residues. Germline lookup yields CDR1 ENHRY and CDR2 SYGVKD. Trimming took off 10 bases at V and 2 bases at J, with 13 bases between the two ends. CDR3 residues: CATLGGTTDTQYF. The CDR3 nucleotides read TGTGCCACCCTTGGAGGAACCACAGATACGCAGTATTTT.

CDR3 sequence: CSARGPGHATNEKLFF. CDR3 nucleotide sequence: TGCAGTGCTAGGGGACCGGGACACGCAACTAATGAAAAACTGTTTTTT. This chain uses TRBV20-1 with TRBJ1-4, with a tentative D call TRBD1 (6 bases). The length of the CDR3 is 16 residues. CDR1 is DFQATT and CDR2 is SNEGSKA in the germline V gene (reference sequence). V lost 3 bases to trimming and J lost 0 bases, with 14 bases between them.

The chain has TRBV29-1 and TRBJ2-7, with 10 nucleotides matching TRBD1. This CDR3 spans 14 amino acids. J lost 1 base, V lost 5 bases, and 5 bases had no gene match. Germline V gives CDR1 SQVTM, CDR2 ANQGSEA. CDR3 amino acids: CSVRGTGESYEQYF. The CDR3 DNA reads as TGCAGCGTTCGGGGGACAGGGGAATCCTACGAGCAGTACTTC.

This clonotype was picked up many times. The rearrangement joins TRBV7-2 to TRBJ2-5; the D call may be TRBD1 or TRBD2 (5 bases each). Trimming left V 0 bases short and J 5 bases short, with 10 bases between. This CDR3 is built from 14 residues. Germline loops: CDR1 SGHTA, CDR2 FQGNSA. Here the CDR3 DNA reads TGTGCCAGCAGCTTAGCGGGGGTTAGGGAGACCCAGTACTTC. Its protein is CASSLAGVRETQYF.

In this sample, this clonotype turned up a few times. CDR3 sequence (DNA): TGTGCCAGCAGCGGAGCGGGGGGCTCCACAGATACGCAGTATTTT. Translation: CASSGAGGSTDTQYF. V gene TRBV5-6 combines with J gene TRBJ2-3; 9 bases agree with TRBD2. V lost 4 bases to trimming and J lost 2 bases; unmatched junction nucleotides: 5. The CDR3 covers 15 residues. Germline values: CDR1 SGHDT, CDR2 YYEEEE.

The sample holds a few counts of this clonotype. This chain connects TRBV7-2 to TRBJ2-3; 8 positions agree with TRBD2. With V trimmed by 3 bases and J by 2 bases, 7 bases remained unmatched. This CDR3 has 16 amino acids. CDR1 is SGHTA, CDR2 FQGNSA, per germline. CDR3 sequence (DNA): TGTGCCAGCAGCTTCCAGACTAGCGCCTCCACAGATACGCAGTATTTT. This encodes CASSFQTSASTDTQYF.